Here is one T cell receptor (beta chain) with its context. What it binds is unknown. This sample's time point: healthy volunteer bleed at 6 weeks. It was unfractionated whole blood from which total RNA was extracted. TCRdb called the RACE reads again in MiXCR, with one record for every CDR3 protein. The sample carries 70,000 to 95,000 distinct CDR3 sequences, approximately 8.1% recorded once. This sample stems from a study of human T cells and chemical hapten exposure. Study-wide context: From small differences in pooled library volume came most of the variation in per-sample TCR yields.

Study-level points and caveats: TCRs exceeding a frequency of 1 in 1000 stayed unchanged under DPC sensitization.

This clonotype was sampled from a female donor in good health. Some clones in this sample may be carry-over from other donors' samples. The sequencing input was whole blood.

CDR3 protein: CASSFGYGYTF. The CDR3 DNA reads TGTGCCAGCAGCTTTGGTTATGGCTACACCTTC. The chain employs TRBV7-8 and TRBJ1-2; D not certain. The CDR3 extends over 11 amino acids. The germline V gene has CDR1 SGHVS and CDR2 FQNEAQ. Trimming took off 3 bases at V and 5 bases at J, with 4 bases between the two ends.